A selection of T cell receptor beta chains follows, all from one sample in a study of cytomegalovirus exposure and HLA in healthy donors. Profiling relied on immunoSEQ multiplex PCR, and the TCRdb table lists in-frame clones only, not all of them. The top ten hold less than 9.5% of the sample, which has about 93,000 clones, roughly 78% seen once. Sequencing was performed on PBMCs. The receptors derive from a man aged 30-40 years in good health and CMV-seronegative. Both conserved end residues are part of each CDR3.

J,V,CDR3
TRBJ1-1,TRBV5-6,CASSLDSFSTEAFF
TRBJ1-1,TRBV14,CASSRSQGDGTEAFF
TRBJ2-3,TRBV5-6,CASSLESGSTDTQYF
TRBJ2-3,TRBV12-5,CASGSGTSGRGTDTQYF
TRBJ2-7,TRBV10-1,CASSEAGTHEQYF
TRBJ2-2,TRBV10-3,CAITEGTGGSSGELFF
TRBJ1-3,TRBV7-9,CASSATPGQTGNTIYF
TRBJ2-2,TRBV27,CASRPGQPTGELFF
TRBJ2-5,TRBV25-1,CASSVQTNQETQYF
TRBJ1-2,TRBV28,CASSFPNYGYTF
TRBJ2-2,TRBV30,CALTGLTNTGELFF
TRBJ2-5,TRBV28,CASRRGRETQYF
TRBJ2-1,TRBV4-1,CASSQDLAGGRYNEQFF
TRBJ2-2,TRBV4-3,CASSQVPGTGLTGELFF
TRBJ1-2,TRBV30,CAWSVRGNYGYTF
TRBJ2-2,TRBV4-1,CASSQPRDRAGELFF
TRBJ2-7,TRBV2,CASRTSGVGEQYF
TRBJ2-1,TRBV9,CAAKGGQNSYNEQFF
TRBJ1-1,TRBV7-8,CASSYRRQGEAFF
TRBJ1-2,TRBV5-1,CASRQGTNYGYTF
TRBJ2-5,TRBV4-2,CASSQDPQETQYF
TRBJ2-7,TRBV5-4,CASSWVERGAYEQYF
TRBJ2-1,TRBV18,CASSRTVDNEQFF
TRBJ2-1,TRBV5-1,CASSLTGVAEQFF
TRBJ2-5,TRBV9,CASSSGGETQYF
TRBJ2-1,TRBV5-1,CASSLDRQGINEQFF
TRBJ2-1,TRBV7-9,CASSLGTSGRAFSYNEQFF
TRBJ2-1,TRBV7-9,CASSAGTSNEQFF
TRBJ2-3,TRBV13,CASSYRTGGDTQYF
TRBJ1-1,TRBV6-1,CASSEFRGSAFF
TRBJ2-7,TRBV29-1,CSVTGQDYEQYF
TRBJ2-5,TRBV15,CATSLGLTQETQYF
TRBJ2-2,TRBV2,CASSVVSGETGELFF
TRBJ1-1,TRBV28,CASNLDRGNTEAFF
TRBJ2-7,TRBV28,CASSPPSGMAYEQYF
TRBJ2-2,TRBV15,CATRVDWVPTGELFF
TRBJ1-5,TRBV10-1,CASSGRAGNPSNQPQHF
TRBJ2-2,TRBV7-2,CASSLITGNTGELFF
TRBJ1-2,TRBV28,CASLNPSGHNYGYTF
TRBJ1-3,TRBV14,CASSQRADSSSGNTIYF